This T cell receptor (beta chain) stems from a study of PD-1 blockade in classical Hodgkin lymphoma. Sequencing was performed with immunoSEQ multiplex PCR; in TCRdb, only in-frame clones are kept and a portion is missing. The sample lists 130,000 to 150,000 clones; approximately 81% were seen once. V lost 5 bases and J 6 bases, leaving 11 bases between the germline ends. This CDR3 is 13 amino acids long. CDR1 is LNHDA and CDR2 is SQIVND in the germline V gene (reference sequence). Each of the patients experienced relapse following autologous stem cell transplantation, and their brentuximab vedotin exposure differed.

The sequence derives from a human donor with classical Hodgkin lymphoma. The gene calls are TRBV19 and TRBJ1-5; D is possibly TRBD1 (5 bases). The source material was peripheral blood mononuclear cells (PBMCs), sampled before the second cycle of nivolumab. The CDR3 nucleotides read TGTGCCAGTAGTCCCGACAGCTTTCAGCCCCAGCATTTT. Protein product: CASSPDSFQPQHF.